This TCR beta chain was documented in a study of control samples from healthy donors and cancer patients (dated by TCRdb to about 2020). On this clone: Its specific antigen is unknown. No clone much larger than this one lies a single base away; base qualities are absent.

V loses 2 bases of germline sequence and J loses 0 bases, and the interval between the two ends is 8 bases. From its cysteine to its phenylalanine, the CDR3 spans 14 amino acids. The sequence is cut down to CDR3 DNA, 42 bases in frame from base 1. CDR1 and CDR2 (GTSNPN, SVGIG) derive from the germline V gene (reference sequence). Libraries came from the immunoSEQ multiplex PCR assay. This immuneACCESS table, as held by TCRdb, lists in-frame sequences with V and J called but not all clones. Of the missing ones, under half trace to an unresolved V gene in checked studies; the others have no known cause. This sample holds some 210,000 clones; approximately 91% were observed only once. The ten biggest clones cover 1.5% to 2% of the sample.

Sequenced sample: blood. The chain is assembled from TRBV30 and TRBJ1-3; the D gene is not confidently resolved. This clonotype was sampled from a man aged 25-40 years in good health. The encoded CDR3 is CAWSITVSGNTIYF. The nucleotide sequence reads as follows: TGTGCCTGGAGTATAACCGTCTCTGGAAACACCATATATTTT. Extended through the reference TRBV30 and TRBJ1-3 proteins, this CDR3 yields the full variable domain: SQTIHQWPATLVQPVGSPLSLECTVEGTSNPNLYWYRQAAGRGLQLLFYSVGIGQISSEVPQNLSASRPQDRQFILSSKKLLLSDSGFYLCAWSITVSGNTIYFGEGSWLTVV.